This T cell receptor (beta chain) stems from a study of shared clonotypes between healthy human individuals. Broader study findings: Unshared clonotypes carried lower generation probabilities than those common to all four donors. In the sorted subsets, rarefaction showed sequencing was incomplete despite large depth. Researchers found naive subsets generally carried larger estimated richness than memory subsets.

The authors' processing: Without quality scores, immunoSEQ junctional reads could not be filtered like full-length reads. The assay was immunoSEQ multiplex PCR, and TCRdb's table has in-frame clones only and misses some. The DNA gave D and trimming, while V, J and clone size come from that table. This sample carries 600,000 or so clones, around 96% of them seen once, and the ten largest clones take approximately 0.11%. About this clone: The antigen is not known.

Naive CD8 cells lacked CD45RO and underwent positive selection for CCR7, leaving out terminally differentiated effector memory CD45RA+ cells. The sequence was collected from a woman aged 30 to 39 in good health. The sequencing input was naive CD8+ T cells sorted from blood.

In nucleotides, the CDR3 is TGTGCCAGCAGCCCCGGCTTTGCGGATGCCTACGAGCAGTACTTC. Protein: CASSPGFADAYEQYF. The chain has TRBV9 and TRBJ2-7, with unresolved D. CDR1 is SGDLS and CDR2 is YYNGEE in the germline V gene. Trimming removed 4 bases from V and 2 bases from J, with 16 bases in between. The CDR3 runs to 15 residues.